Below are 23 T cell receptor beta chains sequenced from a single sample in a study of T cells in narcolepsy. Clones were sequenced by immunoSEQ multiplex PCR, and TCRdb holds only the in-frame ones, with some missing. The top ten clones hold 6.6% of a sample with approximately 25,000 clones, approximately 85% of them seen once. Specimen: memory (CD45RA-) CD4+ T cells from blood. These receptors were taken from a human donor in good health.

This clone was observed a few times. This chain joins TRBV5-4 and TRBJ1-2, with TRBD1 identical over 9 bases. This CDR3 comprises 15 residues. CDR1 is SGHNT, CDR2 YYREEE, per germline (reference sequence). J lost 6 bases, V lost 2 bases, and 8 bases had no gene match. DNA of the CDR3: TGTGCCAGCAGCTTACCGGACAGGGGAGGGAATGGCTACACCTTC. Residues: CASSLPDRGGNGYTF. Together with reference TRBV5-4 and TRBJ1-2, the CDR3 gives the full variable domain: ETGVTQSPTHLIKTRGQQVTLRCSSQSGHNTVSWYQQALGQGPQFIFQYYREEENGRGNFPPRFSGLQFPNYSSELNVNALELDDSALYLCASSLPDRGGNGYTFGSGTRLTVV.

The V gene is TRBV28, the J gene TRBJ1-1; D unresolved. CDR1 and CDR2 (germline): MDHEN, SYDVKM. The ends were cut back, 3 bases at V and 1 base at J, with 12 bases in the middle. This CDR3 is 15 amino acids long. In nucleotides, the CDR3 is TGTGCCAGCAGTTTGATGTTGGGAGGGAACACTGAAGCTTTCTTT. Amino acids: CASSLMLGGNTEAFF.

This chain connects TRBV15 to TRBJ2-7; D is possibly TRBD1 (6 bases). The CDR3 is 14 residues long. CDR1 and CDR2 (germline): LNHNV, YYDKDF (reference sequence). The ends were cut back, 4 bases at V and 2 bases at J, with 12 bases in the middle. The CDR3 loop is CATSILTGTYEQYF. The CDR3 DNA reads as TGTGCCACCAGCATTCTGACAGGCACCTACGAGCAGTACTTC.

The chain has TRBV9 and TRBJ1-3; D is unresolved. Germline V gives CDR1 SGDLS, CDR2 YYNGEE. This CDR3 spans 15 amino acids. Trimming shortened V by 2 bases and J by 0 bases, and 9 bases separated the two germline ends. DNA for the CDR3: TGTGCCAGCAGCGTCTTGGAGGGCTCTGGAAACACCATATATTTT. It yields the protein CASSVLEGSGNTIYF.

The CDR3 sequence: CASSLVGTGYGYTF. The CDR3 region has the DNA TGTGCCAGCAGCTTAGTGGGGACCGGATATGGCTACACCTTC. This chain connects TRBV7-9 to TRBJ1-2; possibly TRBD1 for D (5 bases). Germline V lookup: CDR1 SEHNR, CDR2 FQNEAQ (reference sequence). Deletions cut 1 base from V and 5 bases from J, with 11 bases between. CDR3 length equals 14 residues.

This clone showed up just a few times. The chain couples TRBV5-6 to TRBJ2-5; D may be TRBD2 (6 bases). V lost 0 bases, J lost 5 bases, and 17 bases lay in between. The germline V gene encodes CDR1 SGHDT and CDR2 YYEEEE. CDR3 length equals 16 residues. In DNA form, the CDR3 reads TGTGCCAGCAGCTTGGGACTTCCCCAGGCGGGGGAGACCCAGTACTTC. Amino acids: CASSLGLPQAGETQYF.

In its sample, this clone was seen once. The CDR3 DNA sequence: TGTGCCAGCAGTGCTGGGACAAACCACCCTAGCAATCAGCCCCAGCATTTT. It translates to CASSAGTNHPSNQPQHF. The chain carries TRBV6-1 and TRBJ1-5; the D gene is possibly TRBD1 (6 bases). Germline loops: CDR1 MNHNS, CDR2 SASEGT. This CDR3 region has 17 residues. Trimming shortened V by 4 bases and J by 0 bases, and 16 bases separated the two germline ends.

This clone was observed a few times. The CDR3 loop is CASSLVLQGPEKLFF. Written as DNA, the CDR3 is TGTGCCAGCAGCTTAGTCTTGCAGGGACCTGAAAAACTGTTTTTT. V is TRBV7-9 and J is TRBJ1-4; possibly TRBD1 for D (5 bases). The CDR3 totals 15 residues. Germline V gives CDR1 SEHNR, CDR2 FQNEAQ (reference sequence). The V end lost 1 base, the J end lost 7 bases, and 13 bases lay between the germline ends.

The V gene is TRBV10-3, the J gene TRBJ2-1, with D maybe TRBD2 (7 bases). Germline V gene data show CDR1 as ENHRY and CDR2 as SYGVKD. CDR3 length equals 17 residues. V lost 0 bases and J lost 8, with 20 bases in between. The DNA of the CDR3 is TGTGCCATCAGTGAGTCGGTGATGGGGGGGCGAGGCGATGAGCAGTTCTTC. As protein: CAISESVMGGRGDEQFF.

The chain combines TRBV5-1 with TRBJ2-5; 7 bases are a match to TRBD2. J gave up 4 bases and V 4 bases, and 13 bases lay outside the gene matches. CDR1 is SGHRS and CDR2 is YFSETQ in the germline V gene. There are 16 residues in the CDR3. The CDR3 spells CASSPGAGMARETQYF. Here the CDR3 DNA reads TGCGCCAGCAGCCCTGGAGCGGGGATGGCCCGAGAGACCCAGTACTTC.

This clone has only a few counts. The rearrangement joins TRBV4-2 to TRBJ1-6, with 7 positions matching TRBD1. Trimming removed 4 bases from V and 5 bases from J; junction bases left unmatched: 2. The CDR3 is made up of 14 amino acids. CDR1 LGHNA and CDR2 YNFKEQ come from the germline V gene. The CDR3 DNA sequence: TGTGCCAGCAGCCGGACAGGCGATAATTCACCCCTCCACTTT. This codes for CASSRTGDNSPLHF.

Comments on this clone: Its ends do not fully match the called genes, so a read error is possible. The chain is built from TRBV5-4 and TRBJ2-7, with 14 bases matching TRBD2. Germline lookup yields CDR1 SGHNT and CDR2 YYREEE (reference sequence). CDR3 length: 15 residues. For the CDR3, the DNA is TGTGCCAGCAGTTTGGGACTAGCGGGAGAGTACGAGCAGTACTTC. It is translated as CASSLGLAGEYEQYF.

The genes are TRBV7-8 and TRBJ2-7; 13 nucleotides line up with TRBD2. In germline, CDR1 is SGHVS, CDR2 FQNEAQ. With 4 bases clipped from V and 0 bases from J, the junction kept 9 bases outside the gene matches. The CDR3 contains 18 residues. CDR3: CASSSRLAGGLFSYEQYF. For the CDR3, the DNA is TGTGCCAGCAGCTCTCGACTAGCGGGGGGACTCTTCTCCTACGAGCAGTACTTC. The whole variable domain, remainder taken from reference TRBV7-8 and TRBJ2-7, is GAGVSQSPRYKVAKRGQDVALRCDPISGHVSLFWYQQALGQGPEFLTYFQNEAQLDKSGLPSDRFFAERPEGSVSTLKIQRTQQEDSAVYLCASSSRLAGGLFSYEQYFGPGTRLTVT.

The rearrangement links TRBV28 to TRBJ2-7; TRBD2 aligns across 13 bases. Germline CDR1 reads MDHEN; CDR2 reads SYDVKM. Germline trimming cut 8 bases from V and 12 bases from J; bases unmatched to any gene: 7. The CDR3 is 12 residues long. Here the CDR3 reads CASGLAGVGWYF. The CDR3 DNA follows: TGTGCCAGCGGACTAGCGGGAGTTGGTTGGTACTTC.

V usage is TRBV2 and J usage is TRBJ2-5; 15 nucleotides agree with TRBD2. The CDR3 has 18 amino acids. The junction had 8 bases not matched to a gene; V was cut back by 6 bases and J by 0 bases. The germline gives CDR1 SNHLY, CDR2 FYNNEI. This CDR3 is CASRRGTSGGPYQETQYF. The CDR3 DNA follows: TGTGCCAGCAGACGCGGGACTAGCGGGGGGCCGTACCAAGAGACCCAGTACTTC.

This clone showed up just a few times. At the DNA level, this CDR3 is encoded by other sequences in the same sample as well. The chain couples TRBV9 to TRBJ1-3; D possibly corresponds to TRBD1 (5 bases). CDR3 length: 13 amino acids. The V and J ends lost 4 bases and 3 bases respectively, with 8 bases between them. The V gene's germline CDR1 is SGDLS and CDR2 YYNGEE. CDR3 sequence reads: CASSRGDGNTIYF. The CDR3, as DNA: TGTGCCAGCAGCAGGGGCGATGGAAACACCATATATTTT.

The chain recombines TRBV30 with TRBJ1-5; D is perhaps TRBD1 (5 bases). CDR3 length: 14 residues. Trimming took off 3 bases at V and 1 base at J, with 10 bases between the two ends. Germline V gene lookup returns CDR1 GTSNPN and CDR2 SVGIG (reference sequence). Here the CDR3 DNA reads TGTGCCTGGAGCGTCAGGGCAAGCAATCAGCCCCAGCATTTT. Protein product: CAWSVRASNQPQHF. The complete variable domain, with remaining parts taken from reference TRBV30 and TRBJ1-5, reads SQTIHQWPATLVQPVGSPLSLECTVEGTSNPNLYWYRQAAGRGLQLLFYSVGIGQISSEVPQNLSASRPQDRQFILSSKKLLLSDSGFYLCAWSVRASNQPQHFGDGTRLSIL.

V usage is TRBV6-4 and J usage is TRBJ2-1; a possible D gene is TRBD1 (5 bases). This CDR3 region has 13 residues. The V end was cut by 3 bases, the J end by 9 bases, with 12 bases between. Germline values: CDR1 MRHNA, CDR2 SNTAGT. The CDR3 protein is CASSEERGTEQFF. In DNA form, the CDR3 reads TGTGCCAGCAGTGAAGAAAGGGGTACTGAGCAGTTCTTC.

CDR3 region: CAWSVTGTDTQYF. The CDR3 DNA reads TGTGCCTGGAGTGTAACAGGCACAGATACGCAGTATTTT. The chain joins TRBV30 to TRBJ2-3; D is undetermined. Germline-derived CDR1 and CDR2 are GTSNPN and SVGIG (reference sequence). Trimming left V 0 bases short and J 1 base short, with 5 bases between. The length of the CDR3 is 13 residues.

The CDR3 protein is CASSLGAGGPNVYETQYF. CDR3 in DNA: TGCGCCAGCAGCTTAGGAGCGGGGGGGCCGAATGTGTACGAGACCCAGTACTTC. This chain uses TRBV5-1 with TRBJ2-5, with TRBD2 matching 10 bases. This CDR3 contains 18 residues. Germline-derived CDR1 and CDR2 are SGHRS and YFSETQ. The V gene end was trimmed by 2 bases and the J gene end by 5 bases; junction bases not matched to a gene: 15.

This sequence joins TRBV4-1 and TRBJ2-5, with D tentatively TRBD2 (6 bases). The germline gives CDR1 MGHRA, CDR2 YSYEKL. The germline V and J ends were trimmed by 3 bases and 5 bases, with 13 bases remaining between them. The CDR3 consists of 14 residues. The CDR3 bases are TGCGCCAGCAGCCAGTTGGGACTGACGGAGACCCAGTACTTC. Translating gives CASSQLGLTETQYF.

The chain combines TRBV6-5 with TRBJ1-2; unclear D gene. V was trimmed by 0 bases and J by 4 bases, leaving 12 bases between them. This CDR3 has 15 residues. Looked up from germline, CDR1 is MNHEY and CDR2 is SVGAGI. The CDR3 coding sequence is TGTGCCAGCAGTTACTCGGCCGACTCGTCCTATGGCTACACCTTC. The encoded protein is CASSYSADSSYGYTF.

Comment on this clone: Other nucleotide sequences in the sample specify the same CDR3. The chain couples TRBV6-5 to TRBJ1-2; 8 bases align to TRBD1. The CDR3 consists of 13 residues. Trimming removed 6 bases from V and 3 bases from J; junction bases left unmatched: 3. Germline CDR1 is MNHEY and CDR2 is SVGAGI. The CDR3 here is CASSPTGDYGYTF. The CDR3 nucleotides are TGTGCCAGCAGCCCGACAGGGGACTATGGCTACACCTTC.